The 27 T cell receptor beta chains given below trace back to one sample, sequenced in a study of blood T cell repertoires in COVID-19. Here immunoSEQ multiplex PCR was the method, and the copy in TCRdb shows in-frame clones only, minus some. The top ten clones hold approximately 4.6% of a sample with 270,000 or so clones, around 89% of them seen once. The sequenced sample consisted of peripheral blood. The receptors derive from a man aged 40-49 years with acute or convalescent COVID-19.

This clone was recorded only once. This chain uses TRBV10-3 with TRBJ2-3; 9 nucleotides agree with TRBD2. Trimming at V came to 10 bases and at J to 5 bases, leaving 19 bases not matched to a gene. The CDR3 covers 17 residues. Germline lookup yields CDR1 ENHRY and CDR2 SYGVKD. CDR3 loop: CASSGRSGGNRIDTQYF. In nucleotides, the CDR3 is TGTGCCAGCTCTGGAAGGAGCGGGGGGAACCGGATAGATACGCAGTATTTT.

The chain carries TRBV5-1 and TRBJ2-2; tentative D call: TRBD1 (5 bases). The length of the CDR3 is 15 residues. Germline values: CDR1 SGHRS, CDR2 YFSETQ. V was shortened by 2 bases and J by 1 base, with 9 bases between the two germline ends. CDR3 protein: CASSFDSLNTGELFF. The CDR3 coding sequence is TGCGCCAGCAGCTTTGACAGCTTGAACACCGGGGAGCTGTTTTTT.

The chain uses TRBV5-1 and TRBJ1-2; 8 bases are a match to TRBD1. J lost 8 bases, V lost 5 bases, and 14 bases had no gene match. Germline V gives CDR1 SGHRS, CDR2 YFSETQ. The length of the CDR3 is 15 residues. CDR3 sequence: CASSPWTTGAEGYTF. The CDR3 DNA sequence: TGCGCCAGCAGTCCCTGGACGACAGGGGCGGAGGGCTACACCTTC.

V and J are TRBV19 and TRBJ1-1; D may be TRBD1 (5 bases). The CDR3 consists of 14 residues. Trimming shortened V by 7 bases and J by 4 bases, and 16 bases separated the two germline ends. CDR1 is LNHDA and CDR2 is SQIVND in the germline V gene (reference sequence). CDR3: CASTPWGGITEAFF. The CDR3 region has the DNA TGTGCCAGTACCCCCTGGGGGGGAATCACTGAAGCTTTCTTT.

This clone was picked up a small number of times. The rearrangement links TRBV5-4 to TRBJ1-1, with D hard to call. The germline gives CDR1 SGHNT, CDR2 YYREEE (reference sequence). The CDR3 runs 13 residues. Trimming shortened V by 0 bases and J by 8 bases, and 11 bases separated the two germline ends. The CDR3 DNA reads TGTGCCAGCAGCTTGGCCACAGCCAAAGAAGCTTTCTTT. This encodes CASSLATAKEAFF.

In the case of this clone: The sample holds other DNA sequences that translate to the same CDR3. This rearrangement joins TRBV2 to TRBJ2-7; D is uncertain. The CDR3 length is 11 residues. Trimming cost V 0 bases and J 6 bases, with 3 bases left between them. Germline CDR1 reads SNHLY; CDR2 reads FYNNEI. The CDR3 is CASSEAGEQYF. The CDR3 region has the DNA TGTGCCAGCAGTGAAGCCGGCGAGCAGTACTTC.

The chain recombines TRBV7-2 with TRBJ2-7; 10 bases are shared with TRBD2. Per the germline V gene, CDR1 is SGHTA and CDR2 is FQGNSA. The CDR3 spans 15 residues. J was trimmed by 0 bases and V by 1 base; bases with no gene match: 0. CDR3 in amino acids: CASSLERGGSYEQYF. The CDR3 DNA reads as TGTGCCAGCAGCTTAGAGCGGGGGGGCTCCTACGAGCAGTACTTC.

The chain couples TRBV19 to TRBJ1-2; D call uncertain. Trimming took off 3 bases at V and 4 bases at J, with 12 bases between the two ends. Germline CDR1 and CDR2: LNHDA and SQIVND (reference sequence). The CDR3 totals 14 residues. For the CDR3, the DNA is TGTGCCAGTAGTATGACACACCTTGCCTATGGCTACACCTTC. It is translated as CASSMTHLAYGYTF.

The chain uses TRBV5-1 and TRBJ1-1; 7 positions match TRBD1. Germline trimming cut 1 base from V and 2 bases from J; bases unmatched to any gene: 8. This CDR3 is built from 16 residues. Germline loops: CDR1 SGHRS, CDR2 YFSETQ. The CDR3 nucleotides read TGCGCCAGCAGCTTGAGGCCAGGGGGTGAAAACACTGAAGCTTTCTTT. This encodes CASSLRPGGENTEAFF.

V gene TRBV28 combines with J gene TRBJ1-4, with D possibly being TRBD1 (5 bases). Trimming took off 8 bases at V and 10 bases at J, with 20 bases between the two ends. The germline V gene has CDR1 MDHEN and CDR2 SYDVKM. The CDR3 is 14 residues long. The CDR3 DNA follows: TGTGCCAGCCAAGAGGCCCGGGGGGGGAGAAAACTGTTTTTT. Its translation: CASQEARGGRKLFF.

The chain recombines TRBV2 with TRBJ2-2; 9 bases fit TRBD1. V dropped 5 bases and J dropped 4; count of bases not matched to a gene: 8. Per the germline V gene, CDR1 is SNHLY and CDR2 is FYNNEI. The CDR3 totals 16 residues. In DNA form, the CDR3 reads TGTGCCAGCAGTCGAACAGGGGGCGGTTTCACCGGGGAGCTGTTTTTT. Translation gives CASSRTGGGFTGELFF. Looking up the rest from reference TRBV2 and TRBJ2-2 gives the full variable domain: EPEVTQTPSHQVTQMGQEVILRCVPISNHLYFYWYRQILGQKVEFLVSFYNNEISEKSEIFDDQFSVERPDGSNFTLKIRSTKLEDSAMYFCASSRTGGGFTGELFFGEGSRLTVL.

The chain recombines TRBV4-1 with TRBJ1-1; 7 bases match TRBD1. The CDR3 spans 16 residues. Germline V gives CDR1 MGHRA, CDR2 YSYEKL. Trimming at V came to 5 bases and at J to 0 bases, leaving 9 bases not matched to a gene. The CDR3 is CASSAGQLLMNTEAFF. The CDR3 coding sequence is TGCGCCAGCAGCGCGGGACAGCTATTGATGAACACTGAAGCTTTCTTT.

V usage is TRBV19 and J usage is TRBJ2-7; D ambiguous. Trimming took 5 bases from V and 6 from J, leaving 11 bases between them. The CDR3 is 12 amino acids. Germline-derived CDR1 and CDR2 are LNHDA and SQIVND (reference sequence). Here the CDR3 DNA reads TGTGCCAGTAGTTCCTTAGCCTCCGAGCAGTACTTC. Its protein is CASSSLASEQYF.

V and J are TRBV19 and TRBJ1-5; possible D gene TRBD1, 6 bases. The CDR3 length is 15 residues. The germline CDR1 and CDR2 sequences are LNHDA and SQIVND (reference sequence). Trimming shortened V by 3 bases and J by 2 bases, and 11 bases separated the two germline ends. The CDR3 DNA reads TGTGCCAGTAGTATTAGGACAGACCGCAATCAGCCCCAGCATTTT. It specifies CASSIRTDRNQPQHF.

V and J are TRBV7-8 and TRBJ1-2; TRBD1 matches at 9 bases. Germline CDR1 is SGHVS and CDR2 is FQNEAQ. The ends lost 5 bases at V and 8 bases at J; junction bases unmatched: 15. This CDR3 has 16 amino acids. CDR3 DNA: TGTGCCAGCAGCGCTAGGAGACAGGGGGATAGGGAAGGCTACACCTTC. Encoded protein: CASSARRQGDREGYTF.

The chain is built from TRBV30 and TRBJ1-5; D not certain. Per germline, CDR1 GTSNPN and CDR2 SVGIG (reference sequence). Between the trimmed V and J ends, which lost 1 base and 5 bases, there was a span of 9 bases. The CDR3 is made up of 13 amino acids. CDR3 nucleotides: TGTGCCTGGAGTGGAGGCAGAGATCAGCCCCAGCATTTT. Translating gives CAWSGGRDQPQHF.

This clone was detected once. The DNA of the CDR3 is TGTGCCAGCAGCTTGCGGTACTTCGAGCAGTACTTC. Its protein product is CASSLRYFEQYF. V and J are TRBV5-6 and TRBJ2-7; D not certain. The CDR3 is made up of 12 amino acids. V was cut by 1 base and J by 6 bases, with 8 bases left in between. Germline CDR1 is SGHDT and CDR2 is YYEEEE.

This chain connects TRBV4-2 to TRBJ1-1; TRBD1 matches 7 bases. CDR1 and CDR2 (germline): LGHNA, YNFKEQ. This CDR3 is built from 18 residues. V dropped 4 bases and J dropped 11; count of bases not matched to a gene: 25. CDR3: CASSRLLISRGLGSWAFF. CDR3 in DNA: TGTGCCAGCAGCCGACTGTTAATATCTAGGGGGCTTGGCTCGTGGGCTTTCTTT.

The chain carries TRBV2 and TRBJ1-2; 7 bases map to TRBD1. With V trimmed by 1 base and J by 3 bases, 5 bases remained unmatched. Germline loops: CDR1 SNHLY, CDR2 FYNNEI. The CDR3 sequence is 15 residues long. The CDR3 is CASSEGQGSHYGYTF. In DNA, the CDR3 is TGTGCCAGCAGTGAAGGACAGGGTTCACACTATGGCTACACCTTC.

J is TRBJ2-7 and V is TRBV5-6, with a weak D call TRBD1 (6 bases). V shed 0 bases and J shed 6 bases, with 25 bases lying between them. The CDR3 sequence is 18 residues long. From germline, CDR1 is SGHDT and CDR2 YYEEEE. The CDR3 DNA follows: TGTGCCAGCAGCTTGGCGGTTAGGACAGCCTTTTCCCAGGGCGAGCAGTACTTC. Residues: CASSLAVRTAFSQGEQYF.

This chain joins TRBV6-4 and TRBJ1-2, with 9 bases matching TRBD1. CDR3 length: 14 residues. CDR1 MRHNA and CDR2 SNTAGT come from the germline V gene. The ends lost 3 bases at V and 8 bases at J; junction bases unmatched: 7. CDR3 nucleotides: TGTGCCAGCAGTGAGTCGGACAGGGGAAGGGGCTACACCTTC. Encoded protein: CASSESDRGRGYTF.

V usage is TRBV6-6 and J usage is TRBJ1-6, with 7 bases matching TRBD1. V lost 2 bases and J lost 7; bases outside the gene matches: 5. The CDR3 is 15 residues long. The germline CDR1 and CDR2 sequences are MNHNY and SVGAGI (reference sequence). In DNA, the CDR3 is TGTGCCAGCAGTTACCCACCGGACAGGAATTCACCCCTCCACTTT. This codes for CASSYPPDRNSPLHF.

This clone is a singleton in its sample. The chain employs TRBV5-4 and TRBJ2-4; possible D gene TRBD1, 5 bases. The CDR3 consists of 16 residues. CDR1 is SGHNT and CDR2 is YYREEE in the germline V gene (reference sequence). V was clipped by 1 base and J by 0 bases, with 11 bases between them. The CDR3 DNA is TGTGCCAGCAGCTTGAAGCAGGGCCTAGCCAAAAACATTCAGTACTTC. It translates to CASSLKQGLAKNIQYF.

This chain joins TRBV5-4 and TRBJ2-1; a weak D match, TRBD2 (5 bases). Trimming pared 4 bases from V and 3 bases from J, leaving 17 bases between. CDR3 size: 16 residues. CDR1 is SGHNT, CDR2 YYREEE, per germline (reference sequence). The CDR3 loop reads CASSPSRPRVYNEQFF. As DNA, the CDR3 is TGTGCCAGCAGCCCTTCCCGACCGAGGGTCTACAATGAGCAGTTCTTC.

This clone was counted a few times. The chain joins TRBV2 to TRBJ1-1; D is unclear. CDR3 length equals 12 residues. CDR1 and CDR2 from the germline V gene are SNHLY and FYNNEI. V was cut by 6 bases and J by 8 bases, with 13 bases left in between. CDR3: CASRREGKEAFF. The CDR3 bases are TGTGCCAGCAGGAGGGAGGGAAAGGAAGCTTTCTTT.

A single count supports this clone. In the same sample, other DNA sequences code for this CDR3. The chain links TRBV6-5 to TRBJ1-1; TRBD1 matches at 8 bases. V shed 5 bases, J shed 3 bases, and the junction held 2 bases outside the gene matches. The CDR3 length is 13 residues. In germline, CDR1 is MNHEY, CDR2 SVGAGI. The chain's CDR3 is CASSTDRDTEAFF. Written as DNA, the CDR3 is TGTGCCAGCAGTACGGACAGGGACACTGAAGCTTTCTTT.

The V gene is TRBV6-1, the J gene TRBJ2-1, with D unresolved. Germline CDR1 MNHNS, CDR2 SASEGT. The length of the CDR3 is 13 residues. V lost 3 bases to trimming and J lost 4 bases, with 7 bases between them. DNA for the CDR3: TGTGCCAGCAGTGATCCCTTATACAATGAGCAGTTCTTC. Its translation is CASSDPLYNEQFF.